The clone carrying this T cell receptor (beta chain) appeared once. This sample was included in a study of blood T cell repertoires in COVID-19. About the study: From the United States, Italy and Spain came samples of acute and convalescent COVID-19. In each case, the material was cDNA or gDNA derived from T cells, B-cell-depleted T cells, or PBMCs.

Authors' methods: Amplification of reference gene primers provided the estimated nucleated cell counts. Some clones are missing from TCRdb's copy, which holds only in-frame ones; the method was immunoSEQ multiplex PCR. That table is the source of V, J and clone size, and D and trimming were worked out from the DNA. The table lists 100,000 to 150,000 clones, approximately 84% of them singletons. J gave up 7 bases and V 4 bases, and 4 bases lay outside the gene matches. Germline loops: CDR1 SGDLS, CDR2 YYNGEE. The CDR3 covers 12 residues. The sample taken for sequencing was peripheral blood. V and J are TRBV9 and TRBJ1-2; 7 positions agree with TRBD1. The sequence was collected from a woman of 80 years or more with acute or convalescent COVID-19. CDR3 nucleotide sequence: TGTGCCAGCAGCATGACAGGGTTTGGCTACACCTTC. Translation gives CASSMTGFGYTF.